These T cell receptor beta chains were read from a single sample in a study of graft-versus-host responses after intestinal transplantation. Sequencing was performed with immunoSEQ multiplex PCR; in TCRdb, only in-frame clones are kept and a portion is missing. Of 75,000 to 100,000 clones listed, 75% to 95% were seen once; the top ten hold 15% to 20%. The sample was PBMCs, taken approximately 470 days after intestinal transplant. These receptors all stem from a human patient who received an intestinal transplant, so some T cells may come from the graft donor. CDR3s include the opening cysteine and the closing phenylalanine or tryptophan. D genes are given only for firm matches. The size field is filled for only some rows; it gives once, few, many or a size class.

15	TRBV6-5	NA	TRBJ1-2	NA	TGTGCCAGCAGTTACTCGACTCGGGGCGTCTATGGCTACACCTTC	CASSYSTRGVYGYTF
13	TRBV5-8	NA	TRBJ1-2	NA	TGTGCCAGCAGCTTTCTCAGGGTAGTTGGCTACACCTTC	CASSFLRVVGYTF
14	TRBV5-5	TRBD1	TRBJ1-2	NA	TGTGCCAGCAGCCCACAGGGGGTGGACTATGGCTACACCTTC	CASSPQGVDYGYTF
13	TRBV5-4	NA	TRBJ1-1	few	TGTGCCAGCAGTGATAAGGGGACCACTGAAGCTTTCTTT	CASSDKGTTEAFF
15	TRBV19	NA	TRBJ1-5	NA	TGTGCCAGTAGTATGATTCTCGGGGGAAATCAGCCCCAGCATTTT	CASSMILGGNQPQHF
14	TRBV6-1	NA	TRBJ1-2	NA	TGTGCCAGCAGTGAATGGCGGGGTGGAGGTGGCTACACCTTC	CASSEWRGGGGYTF
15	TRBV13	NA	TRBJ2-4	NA	TGTGCCAGCAGCTCGGGTGGATATGCCAAAAACATTCAGTACTTC	CASSSGGYAKNIQYF
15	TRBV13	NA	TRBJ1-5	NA	TGTGCCAGCAGCTTAGGGAATGGCGGCAATCAGCCCCAGCATTTT	CASSLGNGGNQPQHF
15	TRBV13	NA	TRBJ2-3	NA	TGTGCCAGCAGCCCCGGGACCACTAGCACAGATACGCAGTATTTT	CASSPGTTSTDTQYF
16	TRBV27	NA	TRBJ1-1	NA	TGTGCCAGCAGTTTAATCATGGCCAGAGGGCGGACTGAAGCTTTCTTT	CASSLIMARGRTEAFF
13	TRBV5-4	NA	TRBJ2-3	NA	TGTGCCAGCAGCTTGAGGGGGGCAGATACGCAGTATTTT	CASSLRGADTQYF
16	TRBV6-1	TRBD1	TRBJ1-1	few	TGTGCCAGCAGTGAAGTCTTGGGACAGGGGACTCCTGAAGCTTTCTTT	CASSEVLGQGTPEAFF
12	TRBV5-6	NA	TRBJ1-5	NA	TGTGCCAGCAGCTTGTGGAGGCAGCCCCAGCATTTT	CASSLWRQPQHF
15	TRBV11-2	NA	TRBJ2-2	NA	TGTGCCAGCAGCGGTGAGACAGTGAACACCGGGGAGCTGTTTTTT	CASSGETVNTGELFF
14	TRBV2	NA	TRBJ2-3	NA	TGTGCCAGCAGTCCGACGACTAGCACAGATACGCAGTATTTT	CASSPTTSTDTQYF
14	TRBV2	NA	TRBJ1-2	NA	TGTGCCAGCAGTGAATGGCAGATTAACTATGGCTACACCTTC	CASSEWQINYGYTF
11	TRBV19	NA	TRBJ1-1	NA	TGTGCCACCACGGGACACACTGAAGCTTTCTTT	CATTGHTEAFF
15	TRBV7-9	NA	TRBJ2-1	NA	TGTGCCAGCAGCTTAGGGGGTGGGGGCAGGAATGAGCAGTTCTTC	CASSLGGGGRNEQFF
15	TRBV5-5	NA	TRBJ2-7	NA	TGTGCCAGCAGCAAACAAACAGGGAGCTCCTACGAGCAGTACTTC	CASSKQTGSSYEQYF
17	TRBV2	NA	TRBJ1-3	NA	TGTGCCAGCAGTGAAGCGGAAGGAAGATTCACTGGAAACACCATATATTTT	CASSEAEGRFTGNTIYF
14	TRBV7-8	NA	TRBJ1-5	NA	TGTGCCAGCAGCTTTGGAGTGGGAAATCAGCCCCAGCATTTT	CASSFGVGNQPQHF
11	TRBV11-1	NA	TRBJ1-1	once	TGTGCCAGCAGCCAAGGTGGGGTGACTTTCTTT	CASSQGGVTFF
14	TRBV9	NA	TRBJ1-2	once	TGTGCCAGCAGCGTAGGGGCAGCTAACTATGGCTACACCTTC	CASSVGAANYGYTF